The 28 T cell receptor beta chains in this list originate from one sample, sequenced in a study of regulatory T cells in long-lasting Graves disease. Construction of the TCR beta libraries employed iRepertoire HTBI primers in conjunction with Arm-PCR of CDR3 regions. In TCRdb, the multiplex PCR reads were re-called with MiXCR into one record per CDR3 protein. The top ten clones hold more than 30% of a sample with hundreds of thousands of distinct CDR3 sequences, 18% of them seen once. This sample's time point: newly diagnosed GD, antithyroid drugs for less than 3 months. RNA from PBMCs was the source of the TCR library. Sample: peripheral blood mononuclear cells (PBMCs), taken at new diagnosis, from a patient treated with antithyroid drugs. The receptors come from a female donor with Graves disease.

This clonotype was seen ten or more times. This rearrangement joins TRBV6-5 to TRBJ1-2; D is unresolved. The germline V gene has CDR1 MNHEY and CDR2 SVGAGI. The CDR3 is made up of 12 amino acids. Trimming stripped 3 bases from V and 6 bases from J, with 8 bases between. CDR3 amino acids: CASSYRNHGYTF. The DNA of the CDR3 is TGTGCCAGCAGTTATCGGAATCATGGCTACACCTTC.

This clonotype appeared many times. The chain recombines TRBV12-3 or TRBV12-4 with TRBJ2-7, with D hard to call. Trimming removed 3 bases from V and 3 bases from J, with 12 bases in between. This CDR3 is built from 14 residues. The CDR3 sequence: CASSLMRNRYEQYF. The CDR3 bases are TGTGCCAGCAGTTTGATGCGGAACCGCTACGAGCAGTACTTC.

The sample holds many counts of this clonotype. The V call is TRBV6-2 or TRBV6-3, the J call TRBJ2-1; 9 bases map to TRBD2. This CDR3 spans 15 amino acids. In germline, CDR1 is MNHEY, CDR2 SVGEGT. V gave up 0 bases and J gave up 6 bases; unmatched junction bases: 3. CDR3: CASSYSREGRNEQFF. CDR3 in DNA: TGTGCCAGCAGTTACTCGCGGGAGGGCCGCAATGAGCAGTTCTTC.

CDR3 amino acids: CSARDLTDYNEQFF. The CDR3 DNA is TGCAGTGCTAGAGATCTGACAGACTACAATGAGCAGTTCTTC. This chain uses TRBV20-1 with TRBJ2-1, with D tentatively TRBD1 (5 bases). This CDR3 is built from 14 residues. Germline CDR1 reads DFQATT; CDR2 reads SNEGSKA (reference sequence). V lost 0 bases, J lost 3 bases, and 9 bases lay in between.

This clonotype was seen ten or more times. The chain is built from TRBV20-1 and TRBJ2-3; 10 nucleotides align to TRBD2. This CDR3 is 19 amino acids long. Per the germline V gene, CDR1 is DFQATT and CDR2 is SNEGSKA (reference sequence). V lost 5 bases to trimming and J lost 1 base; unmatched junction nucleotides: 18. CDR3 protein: CSAGRLAGKGGARTDTQYF. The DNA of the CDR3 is TGCAGTGCTGGGCGACTAGCGGGCAAAGGAGGGGCCCGCACAGATACGCAGTATTTT.

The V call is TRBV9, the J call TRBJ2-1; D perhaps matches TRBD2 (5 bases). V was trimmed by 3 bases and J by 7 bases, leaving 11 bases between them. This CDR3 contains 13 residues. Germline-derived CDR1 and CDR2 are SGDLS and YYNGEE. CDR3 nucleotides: TGTGCCAGCAGCGGAGGGTCGCAGAATGAGCAGTTCTTC. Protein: CASSGGSQNEQFF.

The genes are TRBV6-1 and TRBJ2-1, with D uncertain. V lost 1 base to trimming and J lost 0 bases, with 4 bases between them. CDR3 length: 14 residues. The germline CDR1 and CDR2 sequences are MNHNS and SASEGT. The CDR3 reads CASSEDGSYNEQFF. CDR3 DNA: TGTGCCAGCAGTGAAGACGGCTCCTACAATGAGCAGTTCTTC.

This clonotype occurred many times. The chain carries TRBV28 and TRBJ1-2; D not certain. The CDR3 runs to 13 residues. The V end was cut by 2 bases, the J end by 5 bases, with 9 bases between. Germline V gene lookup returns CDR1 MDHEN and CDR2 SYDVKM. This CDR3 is CASSLGEAYGYTF. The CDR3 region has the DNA TGTGCCAGCAGTTTAGGGGAGGCGTATGGCTACACCTTC.

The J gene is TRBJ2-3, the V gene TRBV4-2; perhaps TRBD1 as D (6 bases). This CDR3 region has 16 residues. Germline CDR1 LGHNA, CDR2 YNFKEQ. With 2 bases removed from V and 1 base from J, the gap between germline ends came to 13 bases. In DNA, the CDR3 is TGTGCCAGCAGCCAAAGGGACACCCCGGGCACAGATACGCAGTATTTT. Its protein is CASSQRDTPGTDTQYF.

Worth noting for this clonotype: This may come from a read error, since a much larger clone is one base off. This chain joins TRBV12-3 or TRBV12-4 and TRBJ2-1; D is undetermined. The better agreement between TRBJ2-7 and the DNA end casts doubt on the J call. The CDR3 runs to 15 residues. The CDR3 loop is CALSVATIGHNEQYF. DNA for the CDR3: TGTGCCCTCAGCGTGGCTACAATCGGGCACAATGAGCAGTACTTC.

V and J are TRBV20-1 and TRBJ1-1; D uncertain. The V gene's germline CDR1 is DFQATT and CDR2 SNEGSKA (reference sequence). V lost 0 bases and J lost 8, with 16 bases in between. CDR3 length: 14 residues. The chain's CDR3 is CSARDTQGPWEAFF. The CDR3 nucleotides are TGCAGTGCTAGAGATACTCAAGGGCCTTGGGAAGCTTTCTTT.

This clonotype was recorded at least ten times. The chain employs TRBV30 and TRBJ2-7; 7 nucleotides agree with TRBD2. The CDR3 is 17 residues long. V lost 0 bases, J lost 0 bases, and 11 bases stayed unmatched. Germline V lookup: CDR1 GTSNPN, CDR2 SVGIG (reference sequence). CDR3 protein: CAWSVLALSSSSYEQYF. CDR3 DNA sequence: TGTGCCTGGAGTGTACTAGCGCTGAGTTCGAGCTCCTACGAGCAGTACTTC. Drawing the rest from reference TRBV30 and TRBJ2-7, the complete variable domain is SQTIHQWPATLVQPVGSPLSLECTVEGTSNPNLYWYRQAAGRGLQLLFYSVGIGQISSEVPQNLSASRPQDRQFILSSKKLLLSDSGFYLCAWSVLALSSSSYEQYFGPGTRLTVT.

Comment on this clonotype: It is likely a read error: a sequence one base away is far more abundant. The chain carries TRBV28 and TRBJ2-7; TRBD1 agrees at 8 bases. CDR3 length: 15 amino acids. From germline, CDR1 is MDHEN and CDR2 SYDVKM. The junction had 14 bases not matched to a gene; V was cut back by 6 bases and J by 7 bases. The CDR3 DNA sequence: TGTGCCAGCAGCCGGACAGGGTCTTCCTACAATGAGCAGTACTTC. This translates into CASSRTGSSYNEQYF.

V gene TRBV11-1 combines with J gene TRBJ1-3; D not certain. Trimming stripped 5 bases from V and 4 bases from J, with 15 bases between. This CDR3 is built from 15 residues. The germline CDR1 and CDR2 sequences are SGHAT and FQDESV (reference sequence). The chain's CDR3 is CASSTDEIAGNTIYF. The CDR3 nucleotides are TGTGCCAGCAGCACAGACGAAATTGCGGGAAACACCATATATTTT. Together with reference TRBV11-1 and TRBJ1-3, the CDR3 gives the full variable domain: EAEVAQSPRYKITEKSQAVAFWCDPISGHATLYWYRQILGQGPELLVQFQDESVVDDSQLPKDRFSAERLKGVDSTLKIQPAELGDSAMYLCASSTDEIAGNTIYFGEGSWLTVV.

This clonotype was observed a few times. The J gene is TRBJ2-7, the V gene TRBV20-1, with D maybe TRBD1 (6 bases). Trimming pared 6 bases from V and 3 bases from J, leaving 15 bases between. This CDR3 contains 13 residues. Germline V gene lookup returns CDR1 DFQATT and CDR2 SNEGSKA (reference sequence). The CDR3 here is CSARQGILYEQYF. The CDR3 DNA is TGCAGTGCCCGCCAGGGGATACTCTACGAGCAGTACTTC.

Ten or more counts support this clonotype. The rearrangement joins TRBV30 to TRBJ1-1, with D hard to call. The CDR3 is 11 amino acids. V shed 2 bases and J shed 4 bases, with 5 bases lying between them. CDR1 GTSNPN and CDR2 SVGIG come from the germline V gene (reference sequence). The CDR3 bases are TGTGCCTGGAGTACCGGCACTGAAGCTTTCTTT. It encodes CAWSTGTEAFF.

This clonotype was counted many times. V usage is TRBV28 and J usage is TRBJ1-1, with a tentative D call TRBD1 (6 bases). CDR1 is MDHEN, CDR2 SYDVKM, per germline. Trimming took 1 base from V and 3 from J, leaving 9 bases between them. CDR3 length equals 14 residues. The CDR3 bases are TGTGCCAGCAGTTTATTAGGGGGGGACACTGAAGCTTTCTTT. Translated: CASSLLGGDTEAFF.

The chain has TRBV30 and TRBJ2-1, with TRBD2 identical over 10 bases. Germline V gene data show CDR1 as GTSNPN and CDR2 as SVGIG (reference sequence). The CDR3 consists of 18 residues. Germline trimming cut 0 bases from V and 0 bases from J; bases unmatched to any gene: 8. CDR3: CAWSVSRTSGYSYNEQFF. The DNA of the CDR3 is TGTGCCTGGAGTGTCAGCCGGACTAGCGGATACTCCTACAATGAGCAGTTCTTC.

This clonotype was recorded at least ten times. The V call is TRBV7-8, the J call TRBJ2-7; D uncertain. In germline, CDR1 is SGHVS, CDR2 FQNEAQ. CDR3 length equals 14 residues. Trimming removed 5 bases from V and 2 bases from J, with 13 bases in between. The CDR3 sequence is CASSRTGKPYEQYF. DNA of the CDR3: TGTGCCAGCAGCCGTACCGGAAAACCCTACGAGCAGTACTTC.

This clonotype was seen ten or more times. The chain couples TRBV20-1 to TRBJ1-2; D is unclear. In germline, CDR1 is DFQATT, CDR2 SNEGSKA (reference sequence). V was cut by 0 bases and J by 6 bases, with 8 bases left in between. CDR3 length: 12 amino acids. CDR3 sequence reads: CSARDWQDGYTF. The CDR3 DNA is TGCAGTGCTAGAGATTGGCAGGATGGCTACACCTTC.

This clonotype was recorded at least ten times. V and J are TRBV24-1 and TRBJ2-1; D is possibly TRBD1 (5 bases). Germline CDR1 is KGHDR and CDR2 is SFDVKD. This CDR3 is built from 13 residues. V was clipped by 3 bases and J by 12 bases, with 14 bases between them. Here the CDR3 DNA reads TGTGCCACCAGTGATCTCGAAGGTACAGGGCAGTTCTTC. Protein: CATSDLEGTGQFF.

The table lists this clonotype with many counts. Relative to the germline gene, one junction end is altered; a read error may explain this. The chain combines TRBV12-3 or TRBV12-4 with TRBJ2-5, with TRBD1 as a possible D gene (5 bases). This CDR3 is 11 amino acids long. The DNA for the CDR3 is TGTGCCAGCAGTTTGACAGAGGCCCAGTACTTC. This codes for CASSLTEAQYF.

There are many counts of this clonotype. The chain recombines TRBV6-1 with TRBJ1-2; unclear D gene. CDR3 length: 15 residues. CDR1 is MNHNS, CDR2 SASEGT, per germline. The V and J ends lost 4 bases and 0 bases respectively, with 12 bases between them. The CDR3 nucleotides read TGTGCCAGCAGTGTGTGGGCCAGAACTAACTATGGCTACACCTTC. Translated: CASSVWARTNYGYTF.

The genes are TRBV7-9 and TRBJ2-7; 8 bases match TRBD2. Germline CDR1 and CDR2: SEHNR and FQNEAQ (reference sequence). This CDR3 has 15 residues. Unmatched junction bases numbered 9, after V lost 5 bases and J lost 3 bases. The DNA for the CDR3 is TGTGCCAGCAGCGGACTTTCGGGGGGGAGCTACGAGCAGTACTTC. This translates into CASSGLSGGSYEQYF.

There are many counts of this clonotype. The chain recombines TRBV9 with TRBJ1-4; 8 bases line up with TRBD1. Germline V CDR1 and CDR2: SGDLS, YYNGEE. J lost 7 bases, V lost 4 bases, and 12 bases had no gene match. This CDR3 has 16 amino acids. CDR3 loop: CASSPGQVASGEKLFF. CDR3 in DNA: TGTGCCAGCAGCCCGGGACAGGTCGCGTCGGGTGAAAAACTGTTTTTT. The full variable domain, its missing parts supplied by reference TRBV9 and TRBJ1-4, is DSGVTQTPKHLITATGQRVTLRCSPRSGDLSVYWYQQSLDQGLQFLIQYYNGEERAKGNILERFSAQQFPDLHSELNLSSLELGDSALYFCASSPGQVASGEKLFFGSGTQLSVL.

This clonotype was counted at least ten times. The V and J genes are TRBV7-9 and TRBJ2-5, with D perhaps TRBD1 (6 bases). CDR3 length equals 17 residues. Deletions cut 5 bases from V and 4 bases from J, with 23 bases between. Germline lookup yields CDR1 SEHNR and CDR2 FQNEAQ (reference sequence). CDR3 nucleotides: TGTGCCAGCAGCCCGCCGCTACAGGGAACTGGGGGAGAGACCCAGTACTTC. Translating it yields CASSPPLQGTGGETQYF.

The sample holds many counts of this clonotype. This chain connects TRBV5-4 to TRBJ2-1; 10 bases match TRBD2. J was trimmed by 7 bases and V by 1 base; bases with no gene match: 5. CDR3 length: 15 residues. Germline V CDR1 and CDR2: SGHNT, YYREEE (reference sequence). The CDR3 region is CASSLQAGGPNEQFF. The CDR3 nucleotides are TGTGCCAGCAGCTTGCAAGCGGGAGGGCCAAATGAGCAGTTCTTC.

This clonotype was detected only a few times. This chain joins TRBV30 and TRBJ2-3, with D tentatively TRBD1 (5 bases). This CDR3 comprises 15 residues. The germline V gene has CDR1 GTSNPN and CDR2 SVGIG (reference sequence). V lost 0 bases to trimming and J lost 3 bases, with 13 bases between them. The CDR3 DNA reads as TGTGCCTGGAGTGTACAGGTAGCCGCGACAGATACGCAGTATTTT. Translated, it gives CAWSVQVAATDTQYF.